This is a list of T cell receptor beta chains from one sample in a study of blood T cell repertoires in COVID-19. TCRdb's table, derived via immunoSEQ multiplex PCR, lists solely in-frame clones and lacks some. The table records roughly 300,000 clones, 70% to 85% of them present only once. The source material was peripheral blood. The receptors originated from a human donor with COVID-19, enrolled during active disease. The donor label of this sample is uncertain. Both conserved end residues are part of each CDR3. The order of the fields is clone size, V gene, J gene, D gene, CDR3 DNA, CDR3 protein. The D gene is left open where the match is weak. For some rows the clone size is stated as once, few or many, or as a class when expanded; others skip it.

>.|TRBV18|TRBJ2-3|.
TGTGCCAGCTCACCACTAACTGGGGCCCTCACAGATACGCAGTATTTT
CASSPLTGALTDTQYF
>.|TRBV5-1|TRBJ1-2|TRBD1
TGCGCCAGCAGCTTGGACATTCTGACAGGGAATAATGGCTACACCTTC
CASSLDILTGNNGYTF
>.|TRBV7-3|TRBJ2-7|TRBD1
TGTGCCAGCAGCCCGGGACAGGGGATTTACGAGCAGTACTTC
CASSPGQGIYEQYF
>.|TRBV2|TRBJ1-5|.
TGTGCCAGCAGTGAACCTGGGGGAGGACAGCCCCAGCATTTT
CASSEPGGGQPQHF
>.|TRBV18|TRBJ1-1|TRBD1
TGTGCCAGCTCACCCCAGGGGGGTTCGAACACTGAAGCTTTCTTT
CASSPQGGSNTEAFF
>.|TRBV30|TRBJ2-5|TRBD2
TGTGCCTGGAGTGGGGAACTAGCGGGAGCGGAGACCCAGTACTTC
CAWSGELAGAETQYF
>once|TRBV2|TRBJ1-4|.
TGTGCCAGCAGTGAAGCGTTTAGGGGAGAAAAACTGTTTTTT
CASSEAFRGEKLFF
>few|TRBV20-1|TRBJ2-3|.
TGCAGTGCTAGTGGCCCGACTAGGACAGATACGCAGTATTTT
CSASGPTRTDTQYF
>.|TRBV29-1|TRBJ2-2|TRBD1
TGCAGCGTGTCCGACAGGGCGCCCGGGGAGCTGTTTTTT
CSVSDRAPGELFF
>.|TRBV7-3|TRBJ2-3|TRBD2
TGTGCCAGCAGCTTCGGGGGGGAGACAGATACGCAGTATTTT
CASSFGGETDTQYF
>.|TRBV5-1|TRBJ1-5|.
TGCGCCAGCAGCTTGGACAGGGACAATCAGCCCCAGCATTTT
CASSLDRDNQPQHF
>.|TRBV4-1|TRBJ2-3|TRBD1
TGCGCCAGCAGCCGCACTCCGACAGGGGGACAGGGAGATACGCAGTATTTT
CASSRTPTGGQGDTQYF
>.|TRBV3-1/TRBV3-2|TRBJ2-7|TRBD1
TGTGCCAGCAGCTCCCGGGACAGGGGGGCCTCCTACGAGCAGTACTTC
CASSSRDRGASYEQYF
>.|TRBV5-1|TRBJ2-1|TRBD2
TGCGCCAGCAGCTTGTTTCGGGGGGAAGACAATGAGCAGTTCTTC
CASSLFRGEDNEQFF
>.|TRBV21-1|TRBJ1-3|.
TGTGCCAGCAGCTCGAACGGGACAGTCTCTGGAAACACCATATATTTT
CASSSNGTVSGNTIYF
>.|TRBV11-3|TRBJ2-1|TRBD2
TGTGCCAGCAGCTTTGCGGGAGGATCTGTAAGTGAGCAGTTCTTC
CASSFAGGSVSEQFF
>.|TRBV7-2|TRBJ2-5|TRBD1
TGTGCCAGCAGCCCCAGACAGGGGCGGGAGACCCAGTACTTC
CASSPRQGRETQYF
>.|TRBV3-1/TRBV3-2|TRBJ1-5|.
TGTGCCAGCAGCCAAGTTAGGGGAGGTAATCAGCCCCAGCATTTT
CASSQVRGGNQPQHF
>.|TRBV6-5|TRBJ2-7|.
TGTGCCAGCACTGGTCTAAGAAACGAGCAGTACTTC
CASTGLRNEQYF
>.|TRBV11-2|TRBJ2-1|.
TGTGCCAGCAGCCCGACCCGAGACAGCGAGACCTACAATGAGCAGTTCTTC
CASSPTRDSETYNEQFF
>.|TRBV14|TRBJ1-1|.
TGTGCCAGCAGCCAAGATATCAGTTTCGCTGAAGCTTTCTTT
CASSQDISFAEAFF
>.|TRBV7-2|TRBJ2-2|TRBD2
TGTGCCAGCAGCTTAAATCCCAGCGGGAGCTCCGGGGAGCTGTTTTTT
CASSLNPSGSSGELFF
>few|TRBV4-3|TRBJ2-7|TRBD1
TGCGCCAGCAGCCAAGTCCCAGGGGGCGAGCAGTACTTC
CASSQVPGGEQYF
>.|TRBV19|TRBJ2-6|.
TGTGCCAGTAGTATTTTTGTCGGTCAATTCTCTGGGGCCAACGTCCTGACTTTC
CASSIFVGQFSGANVLTF
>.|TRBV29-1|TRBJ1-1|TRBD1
TGCAGCGCTCGGTCAGGGGGCGACACTGAAGCTTTCTTT
CSARSGGDTEAFF
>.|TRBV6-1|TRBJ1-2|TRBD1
TGTGCCAGCAGTGAAATCCGGGACAGTGTTTCCTTC
CASSEIRDSVSF
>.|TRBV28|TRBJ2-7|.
TGTGCCAGCAGCCCAGATATGGTCGAGCAGTACTTC
CASSPDMVEQYF
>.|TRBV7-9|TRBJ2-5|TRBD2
TGTGCCAGCAGCTTAACACTAGCGGGTGATGAGACCCAGTACTTC
CASSLTLAGDETQYF
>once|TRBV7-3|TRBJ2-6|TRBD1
TGTGCCAGCAGCCGGGACAGGGCTGGGGCCAACGTCCTGACTTTC
CASSRDRAGANVLTF
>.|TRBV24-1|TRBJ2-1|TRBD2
TGTGCCACCAGGATGAAGCGGGAGGGCCCCAACGTATACAATGAGCAGTTCTTC
CATRMKREGPNVYNEQFF
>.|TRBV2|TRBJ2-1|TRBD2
TGTGCCAGCAGTGAACTTGGACTAGCGTCCTACAATGAGCAGTTCTTC
CASSELGLASYNEQFF
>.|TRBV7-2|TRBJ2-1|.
TGTGCCAGCAGCTTAGCCCCCGAGAACAATGAGCAGTTCTTC
CASSLAPENNEQFF
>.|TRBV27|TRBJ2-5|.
TGTGCCAGCAGTCCCCCTTACAGTGGTCCCCAGTACTTC
CASSPPYSGPQYF
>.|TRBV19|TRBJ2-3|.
TGTGCCAGTAGTATCAGTCAAGCAGATACGCAGTATTTT
CASSISQADTQYF
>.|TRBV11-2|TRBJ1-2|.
TGTGCCAGCAGCTTAGCAGGGGTAGAGGGCTACACCTTC
CASSLAGVEGYTF
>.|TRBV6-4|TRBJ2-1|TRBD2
TGTGCCAGCCCCGCTTTAGCGGGTTGGCCACTCAGCTCCTACAATGAGCAGTTCTTC
CASPALAGWPLSSYNEQFF
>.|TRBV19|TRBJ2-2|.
TGTGCCAGTATCCTATCGCCAAACACCGGGGAGCTGTTTTTT
CASILSPNTGELFF
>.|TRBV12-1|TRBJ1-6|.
TGTGCCAGCAGCCGCGTCTCGGGACAGGGCCAATATTCACCCCTCCACTTT
CASSRVSGQGQYSPLHF
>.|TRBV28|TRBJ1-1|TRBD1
TGTGCCAGCAGTGCCACCGGGACAGAGTGGGACACTGAAGCTTTCTTT
CASSATGTEWDTEAFF
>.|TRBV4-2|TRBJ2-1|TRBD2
TGTGCCAGCAGCCAAGGAGCGGGACGGGAGCAGTTCTTC
CASSQGAGREQFF
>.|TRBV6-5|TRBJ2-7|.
TGTGCCAGCAGAGGAGACCTCTACGAGCAGTACTTC
CASRGDLYEQYF
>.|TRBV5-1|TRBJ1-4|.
TGCGCCAGCAGCTCAGAGGGAACTAATGAAAAACTGTTTTTT
CASSSEGTNEKLFF
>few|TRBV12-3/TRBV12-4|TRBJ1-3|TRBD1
TGTGCCAGCAGTCCCAGATGGGGGGACAGTGGGTATTTT
CASSPRWGDSGYF
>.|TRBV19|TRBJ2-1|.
TGTGCCAGTAGAAAACGGGATGCCAATGAGCAGTTCTTC
CASRKRDANEQFF
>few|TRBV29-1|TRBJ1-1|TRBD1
TGCAGCGTTGAAGAGGGCAGGGGGCAAGCTTTCTTT
CSVEEGRGQAFF
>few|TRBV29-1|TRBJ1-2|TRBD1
TGCAGCGTTGGGACAGGGCCCGACTATGGCTACACCTTC
CSVGTGPDYGYTF
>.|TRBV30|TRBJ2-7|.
TGTGCCTCCCTGACAGCCTCTCATACCTACGAGCAGTACTTC
CASLTASHTYEQYF
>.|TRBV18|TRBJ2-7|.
TGTGCCAGCTCACCCGGGGACATCCACGAGCAGTACTTC
CASSPGDIHEQYF
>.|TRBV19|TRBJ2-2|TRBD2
TGTGCCAGTAGTATAGAGCCGGGACTAGCCTCCCACACCGGGGAGCTGTTTTTT
CASSIEPGLASHTGELFF
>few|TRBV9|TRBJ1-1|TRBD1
TGTGCCAGCAGTCTAGGACAGGGGTGGACTGAAGCTTTCTTT
CASSLGQGWTEAFF